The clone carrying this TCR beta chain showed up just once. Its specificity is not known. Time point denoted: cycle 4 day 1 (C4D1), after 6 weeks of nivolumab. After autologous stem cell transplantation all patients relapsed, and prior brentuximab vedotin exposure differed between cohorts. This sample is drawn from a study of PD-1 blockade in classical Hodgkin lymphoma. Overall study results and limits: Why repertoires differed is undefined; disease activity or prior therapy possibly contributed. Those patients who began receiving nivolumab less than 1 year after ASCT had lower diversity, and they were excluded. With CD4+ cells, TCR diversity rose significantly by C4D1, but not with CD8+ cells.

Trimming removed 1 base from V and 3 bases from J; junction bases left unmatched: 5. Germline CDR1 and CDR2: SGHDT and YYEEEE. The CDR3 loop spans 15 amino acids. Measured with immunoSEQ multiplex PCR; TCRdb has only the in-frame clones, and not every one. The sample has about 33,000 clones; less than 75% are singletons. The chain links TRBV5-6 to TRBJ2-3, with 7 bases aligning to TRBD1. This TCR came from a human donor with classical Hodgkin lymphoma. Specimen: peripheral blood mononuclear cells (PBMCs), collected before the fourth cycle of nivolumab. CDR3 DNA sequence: TGTGCCAGCAGCTTGACCAGGGGGTTTACAGATACGCAGTATTTT. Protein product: CASSLTRGFTDTQYF.